This T cell receptor beta chain was captured in a study of OX40 agonist ivuxolimab in advanced cancers. As concerns this clone: Its specificity is unknown.

Only in-frame clones appear in the TCRdb table, and some are missing; sequencing was by immunoSEQ multiplex PCR. The repertoire includes about 70,000 clones, roughly four fifths of them detected once, and approximately 5% sits in the top ten. Any history of autoimmune disease or systemic immunosuppression disqualified patients. Study-level points and caveats: Near-lowest levels of clonal expansion characterized partial responders at 0.1-3.0 mg/kg.

The CDR3 loop spans 14 amino acids. The germline V gene has CDR1 LNHDA and CDR2 SQIVND (reference sequence). V lost 7 bases to trimming and J lost 2 bases; unmatched junction nucleotides: 6. The material was CD4+ or CD8+ T cells sorted from blood, obtained in a trial of the OX40 agonist ivuxolimab. The clonotype comes from an adult with an advanced solid tumor such as melanoma, head and neck, liver or kidney cancer. V gene TRBV19 combines with J gene TRBJ1-2; 8 bases fit TRBD1. The CDR3 spells CASTPDRGNYGYTF. The CDR3 DNA follows: TGTGCCAGTACTCCCGACAGGGGAAACTATGGCTACACCTTC.